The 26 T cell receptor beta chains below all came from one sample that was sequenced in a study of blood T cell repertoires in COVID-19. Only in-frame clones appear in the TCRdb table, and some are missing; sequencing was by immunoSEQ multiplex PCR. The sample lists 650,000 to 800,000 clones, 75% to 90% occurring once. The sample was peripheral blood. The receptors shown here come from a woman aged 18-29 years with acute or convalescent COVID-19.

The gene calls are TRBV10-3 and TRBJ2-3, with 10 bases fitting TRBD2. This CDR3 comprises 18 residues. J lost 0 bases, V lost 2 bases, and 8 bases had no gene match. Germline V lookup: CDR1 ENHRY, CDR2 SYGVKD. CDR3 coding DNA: TGTGCCATCAGTGAGATTTGGCTAGCGGGGGTTAGCACAGATACGCAGTATTTT. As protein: CAISEIWLAGVSTDTQYF.

The CDR3 sequence: CASSFPGTGEDEQYF. CDR3 sequence (DNA): TGTGCCAGCAGCTTTCCCGGGACAGGGGAGGACGAGCAGTACTTC. The chain carries TRBV11-2 and TRBJ2-7; TRBD1 matches 10 bases. Germline trimming cut 3 bases from V and 5 bases from J; bases unmatched to any gene: 7. The CDR3 contains 15 residues. Germline V gene data show CDR1 as SGHAT and CDR2 as FQNNGV.

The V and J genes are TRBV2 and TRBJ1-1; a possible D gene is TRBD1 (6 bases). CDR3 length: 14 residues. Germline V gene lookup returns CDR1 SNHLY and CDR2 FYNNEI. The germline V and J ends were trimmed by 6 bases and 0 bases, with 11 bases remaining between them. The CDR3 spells CASSGTGMNTEAFF. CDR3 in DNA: TGTGCCAGCAGCGGAACAGGGATGAACACTGAAGCTTTCTTT.

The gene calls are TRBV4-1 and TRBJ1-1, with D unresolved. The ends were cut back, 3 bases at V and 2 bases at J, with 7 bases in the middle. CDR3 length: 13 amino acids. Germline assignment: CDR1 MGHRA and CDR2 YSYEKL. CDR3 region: CASSQGANTEAFF. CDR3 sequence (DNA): TGCGCCAGCAGCCAGGGCGCAAACACTGAAGCTTTCTTT.

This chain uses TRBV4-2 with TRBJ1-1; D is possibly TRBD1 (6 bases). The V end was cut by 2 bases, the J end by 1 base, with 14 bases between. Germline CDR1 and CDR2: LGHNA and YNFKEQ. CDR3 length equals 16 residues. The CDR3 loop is CASSQPPDRPNTEAFF. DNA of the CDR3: TGTGCCAGCAGCCAACCCCCCGACAGGCCGAACACTGAAGCTTTCTTT.

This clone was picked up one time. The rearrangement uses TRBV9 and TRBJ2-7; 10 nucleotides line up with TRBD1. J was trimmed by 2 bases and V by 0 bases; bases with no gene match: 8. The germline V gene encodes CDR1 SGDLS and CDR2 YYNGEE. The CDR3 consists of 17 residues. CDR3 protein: CASSVDPTGTGAYEQYF. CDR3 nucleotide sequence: TGTGCCAGCAGCGTAGACCCTACCGGGACAGGGGCCTACGAGCAGTACTTC.

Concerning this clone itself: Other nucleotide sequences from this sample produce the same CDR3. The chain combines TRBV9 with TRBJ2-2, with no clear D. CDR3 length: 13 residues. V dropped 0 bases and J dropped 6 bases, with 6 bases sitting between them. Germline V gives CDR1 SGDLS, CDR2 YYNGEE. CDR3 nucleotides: TGTGCCAGCAGCGTAGGAGGTGCCGGGGAGCTGTTTTTT. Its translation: CASSVGGAGELFF.

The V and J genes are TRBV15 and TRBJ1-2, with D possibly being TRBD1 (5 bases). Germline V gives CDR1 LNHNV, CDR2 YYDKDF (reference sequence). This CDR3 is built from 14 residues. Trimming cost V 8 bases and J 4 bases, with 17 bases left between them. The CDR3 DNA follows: TGTGCCACCGCGTTGTGGGGCAGTCTCTATGGCTACACCTTC. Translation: CATALWGSLYGYTF.

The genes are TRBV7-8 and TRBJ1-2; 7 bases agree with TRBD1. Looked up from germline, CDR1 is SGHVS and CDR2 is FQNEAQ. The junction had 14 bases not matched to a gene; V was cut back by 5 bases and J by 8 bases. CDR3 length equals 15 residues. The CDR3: CASSPGGLSARGYTF. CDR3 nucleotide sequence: TGTGCCAGCAGCCCAGGGGGTCTCTCAGCACGGGGCTACACCTTC.

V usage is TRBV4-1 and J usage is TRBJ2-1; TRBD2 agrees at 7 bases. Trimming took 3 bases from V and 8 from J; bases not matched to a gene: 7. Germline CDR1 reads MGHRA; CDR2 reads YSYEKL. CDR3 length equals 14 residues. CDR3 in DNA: TGCGCCAGCAGCCACAAAGGACTAGGGGATGAGCAGTTCTTC. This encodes CASSHKGLGDEQFF.

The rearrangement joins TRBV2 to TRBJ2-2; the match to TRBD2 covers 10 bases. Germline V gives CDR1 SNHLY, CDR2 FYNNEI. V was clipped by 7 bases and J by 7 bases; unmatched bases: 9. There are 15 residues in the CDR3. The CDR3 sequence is CASKGPSGGGGELFF. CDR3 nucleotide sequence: TGTGCCAGCAAGGGGCCTAGCGGGGGTGGCGGGGAGCTGTTTTTT.

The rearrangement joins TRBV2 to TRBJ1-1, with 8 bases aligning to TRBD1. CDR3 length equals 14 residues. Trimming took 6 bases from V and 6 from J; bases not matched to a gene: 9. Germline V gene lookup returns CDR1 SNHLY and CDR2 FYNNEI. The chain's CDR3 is CASSPPTGDPEAFF. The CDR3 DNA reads TGTGCCAGCAGCCCCCCGACAGGGGATCCTGAAGCTTTCTTT.

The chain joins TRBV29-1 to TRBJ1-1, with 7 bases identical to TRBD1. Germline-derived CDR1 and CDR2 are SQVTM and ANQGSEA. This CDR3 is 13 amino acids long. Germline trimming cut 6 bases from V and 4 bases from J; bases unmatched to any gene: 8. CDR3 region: CSVSDRGLTEAFF. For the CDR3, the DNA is TGCAGCGTCTCTGATAGGGGGCTCACTGAAGCTTTCTTT.

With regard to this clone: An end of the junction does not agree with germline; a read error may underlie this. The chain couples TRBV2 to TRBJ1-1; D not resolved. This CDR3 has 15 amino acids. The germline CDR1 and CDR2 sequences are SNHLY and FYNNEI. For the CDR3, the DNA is TGTGCCAGCATTGAACGGGTGGAAATAAACACTGAAGCTTTCTTT. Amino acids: CASIERVEINTEAFF. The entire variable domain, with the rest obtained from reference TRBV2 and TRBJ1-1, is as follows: EPEVTQTPSHQVTQMGQEVILRCVPISNHLYFYWYRQILGQKVEFLVSFYNNEISEKSEIFDDQFSVERPDGSNFTLKIRSTKLEDSAMYFCASIERVEINTEAFFGQGTRLTVV.

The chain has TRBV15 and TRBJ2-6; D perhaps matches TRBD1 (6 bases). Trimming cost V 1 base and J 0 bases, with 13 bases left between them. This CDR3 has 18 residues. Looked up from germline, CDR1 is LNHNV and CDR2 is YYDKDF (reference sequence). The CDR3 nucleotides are TGTGCCACCAGCAGAGCAGCCAGGGGATACTCTGGGGCCAACGTCCTGACTTTC. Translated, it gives CATSRAARGYSGANVLTF.

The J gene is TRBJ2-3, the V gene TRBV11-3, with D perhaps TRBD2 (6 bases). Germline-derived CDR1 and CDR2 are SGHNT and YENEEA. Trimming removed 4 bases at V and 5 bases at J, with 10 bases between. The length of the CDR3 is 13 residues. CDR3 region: CASSYGGEDTQYF. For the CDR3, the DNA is TGTGCCAGCAGCTACGGCGGGGAAGATACGCAGTATTTT.

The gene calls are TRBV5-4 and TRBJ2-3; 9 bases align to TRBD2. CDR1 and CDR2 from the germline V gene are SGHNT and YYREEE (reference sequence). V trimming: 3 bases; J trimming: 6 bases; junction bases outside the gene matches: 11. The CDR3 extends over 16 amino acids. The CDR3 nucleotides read TGTGCCAGCAGCTCTGCCCCGGGACTAGCCTTGGATACGCAGTATTTT. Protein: CASSSAPGLALDTQYF.

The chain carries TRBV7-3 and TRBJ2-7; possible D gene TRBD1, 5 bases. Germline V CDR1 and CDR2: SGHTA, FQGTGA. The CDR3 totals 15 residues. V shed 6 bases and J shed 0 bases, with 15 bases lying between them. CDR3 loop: CASSQGAHSSYEQYF. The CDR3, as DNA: TGTGCCAGCAGTCAAGGGGCACATTCCTCCTACGAGCAGTACTTC. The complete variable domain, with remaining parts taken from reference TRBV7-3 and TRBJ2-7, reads GAGVSQTPSNKVTEKGKYVELRCDPISGHTALYWYRQSLGQGPEFLIYFQGTGAADDSGLPNDRFFAVRPEGSVSTLKIQRTERGDSAVYLCASSQGAHSSYEQYFGPGTRLTVT.

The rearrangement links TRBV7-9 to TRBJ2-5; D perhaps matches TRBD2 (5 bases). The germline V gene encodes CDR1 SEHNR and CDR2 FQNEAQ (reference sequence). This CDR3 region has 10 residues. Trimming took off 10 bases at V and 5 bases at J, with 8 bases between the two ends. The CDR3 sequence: CATSGETQYF. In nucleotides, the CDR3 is TGTGCCACCTCGGGGGAGACCCAGTACTTC.

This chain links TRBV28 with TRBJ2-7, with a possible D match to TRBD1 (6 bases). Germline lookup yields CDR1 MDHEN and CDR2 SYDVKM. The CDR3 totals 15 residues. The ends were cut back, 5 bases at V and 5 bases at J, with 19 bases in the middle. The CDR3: CASSRTVGIVHEQYF. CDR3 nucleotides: TGTGCCAGCAGTAGGACAGTAGGTATAGTCCACGAGCAGTACTTC.

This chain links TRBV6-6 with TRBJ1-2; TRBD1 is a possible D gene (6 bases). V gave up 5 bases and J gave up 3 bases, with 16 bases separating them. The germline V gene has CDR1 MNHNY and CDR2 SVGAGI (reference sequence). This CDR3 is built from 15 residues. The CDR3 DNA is TGTGCCAGCAGTCCCTCCGGGGGGGGCGACTATGGCTACACCTTC. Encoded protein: CASSPSGGGDYGYTF.

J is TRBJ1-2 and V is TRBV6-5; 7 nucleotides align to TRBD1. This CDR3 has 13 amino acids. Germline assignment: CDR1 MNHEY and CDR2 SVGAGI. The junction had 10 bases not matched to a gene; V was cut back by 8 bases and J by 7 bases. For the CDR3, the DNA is TGTGCCAGCGCGGGACAGAAGCTGGGTGGCTACACCTTC. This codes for CASAGQKLGGYTF.

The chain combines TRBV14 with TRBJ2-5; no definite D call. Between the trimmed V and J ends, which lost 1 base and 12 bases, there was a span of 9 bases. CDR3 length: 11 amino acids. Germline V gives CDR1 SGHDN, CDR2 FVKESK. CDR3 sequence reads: CASSQGYAEYF. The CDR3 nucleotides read TGTGCCAGCAGCCAAGGTTATGCGGAGTACTTC.

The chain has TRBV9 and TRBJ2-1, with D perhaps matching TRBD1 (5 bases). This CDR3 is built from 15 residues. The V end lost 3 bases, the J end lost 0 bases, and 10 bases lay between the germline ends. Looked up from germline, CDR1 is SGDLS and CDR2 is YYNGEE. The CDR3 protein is CASSAQGPSYNEQFF. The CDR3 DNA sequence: TGTGCCAGCAGCGCTCAGGGTCCCTCCTACAATGAGCAGTTCTTC.

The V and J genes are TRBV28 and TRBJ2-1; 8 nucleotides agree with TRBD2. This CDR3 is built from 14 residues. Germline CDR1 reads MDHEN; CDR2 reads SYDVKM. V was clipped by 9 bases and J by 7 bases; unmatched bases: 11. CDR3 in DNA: TGTGCCAGTGGATCGGGGGGGCTGGAAAATGAGCAGTTCTTC. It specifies CASGSGGLENEQFF.

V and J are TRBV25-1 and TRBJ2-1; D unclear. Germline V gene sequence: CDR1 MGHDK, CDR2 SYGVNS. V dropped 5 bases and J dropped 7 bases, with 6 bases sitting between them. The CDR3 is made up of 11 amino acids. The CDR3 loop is CASSTVNEQFF. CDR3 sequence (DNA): TGTGCCAGCAGTACAGTTAATGAGCAGTTCTTC.